The following is a TCR beta chain sequence with its context. Its specificity is unknown. The length of the CDR3 is 15 residues. The germline CDR1 and CDR2 sequences are SGHRS and YFSETQ. Trimming stripped 4 bases from V and 0 bases from J, with 10 bases between. Each subset's genomic DNA was shared equally among a number of immunoSEQ plates. Assay used: immunoSEQ multiplex PCR; TCRdb lists only in-frame clones, some missing. Found here are roughly 1 million clones, 60% to 80% of them singletons; the top ten hold about 1.5%. The data derive from a study of shared clonotypes between healthy human individuals. Overall study results and limits: Sequencing depth was expected to influence donor clonotype sharing.

Sequencing was carried out using memory CD4+ T cells sorted from blood. The sample's subset: CD45RA-negative fraction. This sequence originates from a man younger than 35 in good health. The gene calls are TRBV5-1 and TRBJ1-4; D unresolved. CDR3 region: CASSALPATNEKLFF. The CDR3 DNA reads as TGCGCCAGCAGCGCCCTACCCGCAACTAATGAAAAACTGTTTTTT.